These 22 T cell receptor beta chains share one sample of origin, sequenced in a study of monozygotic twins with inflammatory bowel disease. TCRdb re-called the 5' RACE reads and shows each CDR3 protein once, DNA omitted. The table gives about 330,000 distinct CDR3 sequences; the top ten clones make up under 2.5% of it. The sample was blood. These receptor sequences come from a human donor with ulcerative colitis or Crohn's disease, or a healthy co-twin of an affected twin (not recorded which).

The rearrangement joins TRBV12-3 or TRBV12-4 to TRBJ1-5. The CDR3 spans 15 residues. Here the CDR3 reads CASSRAEDSNQPQHF.

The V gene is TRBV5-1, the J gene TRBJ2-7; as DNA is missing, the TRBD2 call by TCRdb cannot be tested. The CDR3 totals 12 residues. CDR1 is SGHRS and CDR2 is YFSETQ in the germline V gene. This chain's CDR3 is CASSLNLAQQYF. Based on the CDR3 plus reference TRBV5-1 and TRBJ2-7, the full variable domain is KAGVTQTPRYLIKTRGQQVTLSCSPISGHRSVSWYQQTPGQGLQFLFEYFSETQRNKGNFPGRFSGRQFSNSRSEMNVSTLELGDSALYLCASSLNLAQQYFGPGTRLTVT.

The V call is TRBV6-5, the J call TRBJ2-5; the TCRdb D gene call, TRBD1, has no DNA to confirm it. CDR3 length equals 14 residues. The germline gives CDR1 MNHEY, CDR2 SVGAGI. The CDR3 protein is CASSYGRGRETQYF.

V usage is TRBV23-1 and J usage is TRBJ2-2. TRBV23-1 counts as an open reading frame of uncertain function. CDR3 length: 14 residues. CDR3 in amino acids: CASSQSRGTGELFF.

This CDR3 is CSVALAPAYEQYF. The gene calls are TRBV29-1 and TRBJ2-7; TCRdb indicates TRBD1, and absent DNA this call remains unverified. The germline V gene encodes CDR1 SQVTM and CDR2 ANQGSEA. CDR3 length: 13 residues.

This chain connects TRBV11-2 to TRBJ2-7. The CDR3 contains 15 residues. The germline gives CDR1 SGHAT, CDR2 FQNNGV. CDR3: CASSFKANSPYEQYF.

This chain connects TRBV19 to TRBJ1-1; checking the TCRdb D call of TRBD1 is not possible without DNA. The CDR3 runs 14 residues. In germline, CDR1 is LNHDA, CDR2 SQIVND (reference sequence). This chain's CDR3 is CASSPYGQGVAAFF.

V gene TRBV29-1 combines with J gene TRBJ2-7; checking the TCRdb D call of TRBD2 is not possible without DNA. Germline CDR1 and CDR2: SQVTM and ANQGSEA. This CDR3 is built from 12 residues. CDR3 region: CSAGGGFYEQYF.

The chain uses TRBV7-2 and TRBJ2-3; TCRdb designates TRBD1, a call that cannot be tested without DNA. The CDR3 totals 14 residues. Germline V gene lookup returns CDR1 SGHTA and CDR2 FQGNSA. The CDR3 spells CASSWAGSTDTQYF.

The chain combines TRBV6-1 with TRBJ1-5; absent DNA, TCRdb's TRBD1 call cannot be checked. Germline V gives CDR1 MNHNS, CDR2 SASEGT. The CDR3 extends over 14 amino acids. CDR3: CASSPTGASQPQHF.

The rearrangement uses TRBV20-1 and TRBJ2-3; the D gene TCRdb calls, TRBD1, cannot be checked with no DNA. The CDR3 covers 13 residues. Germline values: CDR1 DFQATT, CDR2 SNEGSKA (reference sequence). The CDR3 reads CSARLRGSDTQYF.

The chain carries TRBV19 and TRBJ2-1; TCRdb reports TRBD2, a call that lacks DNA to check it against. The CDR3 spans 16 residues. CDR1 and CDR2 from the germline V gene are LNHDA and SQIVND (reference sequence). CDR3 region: CASSILAGSSYNEQFF.

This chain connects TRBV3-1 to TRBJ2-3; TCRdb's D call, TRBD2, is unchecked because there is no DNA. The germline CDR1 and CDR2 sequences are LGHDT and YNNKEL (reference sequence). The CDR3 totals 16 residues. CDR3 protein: CASSPGLAELTDTQYF.

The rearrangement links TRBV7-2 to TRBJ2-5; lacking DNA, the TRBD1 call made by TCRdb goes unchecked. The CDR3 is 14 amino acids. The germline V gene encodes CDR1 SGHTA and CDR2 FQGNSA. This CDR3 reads CASSVAGGQETQYF. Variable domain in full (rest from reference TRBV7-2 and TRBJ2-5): GAGVSQSPSNKVTEKGKDVELRCDPISGHTALYWYRQSLGQGLEFLIYFQGNSAPDKSGLPSDRFSAERTGGSVSTLTIQRTQQEDSAVYLCASSVAGGQETQYFGPGTRLLVL.

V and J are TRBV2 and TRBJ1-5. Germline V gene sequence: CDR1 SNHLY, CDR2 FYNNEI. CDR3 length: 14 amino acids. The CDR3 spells CASSSNEANQPQHF. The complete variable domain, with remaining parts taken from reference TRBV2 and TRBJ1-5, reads EPEVTQTPSHQVTQMGQEVILRCVPISNHLYFYWYRQILGQKVEFLVSFYNNEISEKSEIFDDQFSVERPDGSNFTLKIRSTKLEDSAMYFCASSSNEANQPQHFGDGTRLSIL.

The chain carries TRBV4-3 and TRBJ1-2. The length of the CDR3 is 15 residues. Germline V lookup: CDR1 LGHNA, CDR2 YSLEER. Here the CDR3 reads CASSQESVSLMGYTF.

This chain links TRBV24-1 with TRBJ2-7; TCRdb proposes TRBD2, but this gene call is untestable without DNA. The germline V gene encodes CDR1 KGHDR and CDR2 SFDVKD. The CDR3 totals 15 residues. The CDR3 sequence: CATRSSGGSSYEQYF.

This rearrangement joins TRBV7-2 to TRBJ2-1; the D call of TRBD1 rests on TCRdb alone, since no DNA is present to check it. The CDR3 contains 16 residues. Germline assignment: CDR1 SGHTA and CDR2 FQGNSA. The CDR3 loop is CASSLAAETGVYEQFF.

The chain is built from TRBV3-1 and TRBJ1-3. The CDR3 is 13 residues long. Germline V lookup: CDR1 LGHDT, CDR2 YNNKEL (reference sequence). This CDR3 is CASSQVGGYTIYF.

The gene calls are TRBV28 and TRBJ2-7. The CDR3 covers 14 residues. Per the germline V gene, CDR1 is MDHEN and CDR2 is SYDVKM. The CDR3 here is CASSLRYRRYEQYF.

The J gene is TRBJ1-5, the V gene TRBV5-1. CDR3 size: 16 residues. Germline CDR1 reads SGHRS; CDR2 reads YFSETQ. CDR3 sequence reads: CASSLAGLDSNQPQHF.

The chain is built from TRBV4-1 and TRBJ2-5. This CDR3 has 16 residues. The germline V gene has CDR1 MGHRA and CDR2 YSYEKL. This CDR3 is CASSQTIIGRQGTQYF.